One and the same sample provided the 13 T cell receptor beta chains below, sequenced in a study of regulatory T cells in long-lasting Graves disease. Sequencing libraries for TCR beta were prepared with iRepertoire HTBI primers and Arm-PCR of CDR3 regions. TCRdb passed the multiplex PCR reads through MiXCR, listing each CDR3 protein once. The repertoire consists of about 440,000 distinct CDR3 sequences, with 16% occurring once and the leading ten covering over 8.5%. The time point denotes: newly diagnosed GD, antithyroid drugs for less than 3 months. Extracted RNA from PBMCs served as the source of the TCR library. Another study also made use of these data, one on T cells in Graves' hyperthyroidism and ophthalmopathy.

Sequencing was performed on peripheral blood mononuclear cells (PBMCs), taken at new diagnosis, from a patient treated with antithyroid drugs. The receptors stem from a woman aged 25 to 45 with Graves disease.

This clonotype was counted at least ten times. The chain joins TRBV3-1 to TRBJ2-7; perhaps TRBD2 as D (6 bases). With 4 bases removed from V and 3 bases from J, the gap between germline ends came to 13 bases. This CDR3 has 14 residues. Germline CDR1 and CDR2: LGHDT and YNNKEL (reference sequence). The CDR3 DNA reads TGTGCCAGCAGCCGGGGGGTGGGCTACTACGAGCAGTACTTC. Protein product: CASSRGVGYYEQYF.

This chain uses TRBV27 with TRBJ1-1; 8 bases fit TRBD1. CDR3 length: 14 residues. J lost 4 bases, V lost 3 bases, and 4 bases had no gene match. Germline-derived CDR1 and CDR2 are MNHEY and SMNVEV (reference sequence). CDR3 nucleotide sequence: TGTGCCAGCAGTTTTGACAGGGGAATCACTGAAGCTTTCTTT. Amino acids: CASSFDRGITEAFF.

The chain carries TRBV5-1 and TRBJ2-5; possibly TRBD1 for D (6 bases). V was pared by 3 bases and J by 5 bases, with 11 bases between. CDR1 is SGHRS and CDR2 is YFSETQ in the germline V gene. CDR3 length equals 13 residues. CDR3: CASSWTARETQYF. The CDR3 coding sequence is TGCGCCAGCAGCTGGACAGCTCGGGAGACCCAGTACTTC.

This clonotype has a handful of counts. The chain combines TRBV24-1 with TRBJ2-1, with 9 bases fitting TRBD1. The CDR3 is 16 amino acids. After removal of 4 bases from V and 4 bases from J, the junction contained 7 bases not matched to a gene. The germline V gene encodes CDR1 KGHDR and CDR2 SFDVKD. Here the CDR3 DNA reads TGTGCCACCAGTGACTGGGGACAGGGAGGGTACAATGAGCAGTTCTTC. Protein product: CATSDWGQGGYNEQFF.

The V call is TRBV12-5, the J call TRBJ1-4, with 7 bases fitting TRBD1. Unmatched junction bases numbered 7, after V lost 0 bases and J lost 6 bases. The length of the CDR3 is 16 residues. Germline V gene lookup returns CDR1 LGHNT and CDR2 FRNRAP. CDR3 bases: TGTGCTAGTGGTTTGGTCTCGAGGGGGCGTTATGAAAAACTGTTTTTT. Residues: CASGLVSRGRYEKLFF.

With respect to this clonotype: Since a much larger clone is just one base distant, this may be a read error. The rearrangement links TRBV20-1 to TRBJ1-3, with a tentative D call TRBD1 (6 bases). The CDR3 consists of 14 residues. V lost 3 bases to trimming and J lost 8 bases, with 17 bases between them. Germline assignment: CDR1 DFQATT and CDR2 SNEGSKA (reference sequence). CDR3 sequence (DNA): TGCAGTGCTAGTACCGGACAGTTTGTGGACACCATATATTTT. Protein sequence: CSASTGQFVDTIYF.

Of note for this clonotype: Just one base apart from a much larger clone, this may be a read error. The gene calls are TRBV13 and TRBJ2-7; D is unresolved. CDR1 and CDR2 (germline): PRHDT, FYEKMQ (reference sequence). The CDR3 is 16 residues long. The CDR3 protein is CASSLKEGPGSYERYF. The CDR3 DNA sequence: TGTGCCAGCAGCTTAAAGGAAGGGCCCGGGTCCTACGAGCGGTACTTC.

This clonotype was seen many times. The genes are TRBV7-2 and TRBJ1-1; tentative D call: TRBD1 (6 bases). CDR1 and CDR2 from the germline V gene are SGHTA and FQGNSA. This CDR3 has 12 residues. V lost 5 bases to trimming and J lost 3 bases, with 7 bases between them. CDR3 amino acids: CASSQGYTEAFF. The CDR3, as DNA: TGTGCCAGCAGCCAGGGGTACACTGAAGCTTTCTTT.

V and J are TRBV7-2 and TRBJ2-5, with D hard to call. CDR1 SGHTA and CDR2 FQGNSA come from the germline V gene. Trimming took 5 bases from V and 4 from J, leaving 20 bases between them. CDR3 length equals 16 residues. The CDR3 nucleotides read TGTGCCAGCAGCCCAAGGGTCGGTTTAGCTGGAGAGACCCAGTACTTC. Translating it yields CASSPRVGLAGETQYF. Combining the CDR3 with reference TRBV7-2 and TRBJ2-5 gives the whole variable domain GAGVSQSPSNKVTEKGKDVELRCDPISGHTALYWYRQSLGQGLEFLIYFQGNSAPDKSGLPSDRFSAERTGGSVSTLTIQRTQQEDSAVYLCASSPRVGLAGETQYFGPGTRLLVL.

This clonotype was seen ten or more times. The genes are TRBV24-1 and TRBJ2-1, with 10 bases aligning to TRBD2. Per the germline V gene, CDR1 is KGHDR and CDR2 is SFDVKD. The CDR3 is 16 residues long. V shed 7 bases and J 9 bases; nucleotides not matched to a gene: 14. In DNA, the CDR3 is TGTGCCACCAGCGCGCTACTAGCGGGAAGATCCGGTGAGCAGTTCTTC. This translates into CATSALLAGRSGEQFF.

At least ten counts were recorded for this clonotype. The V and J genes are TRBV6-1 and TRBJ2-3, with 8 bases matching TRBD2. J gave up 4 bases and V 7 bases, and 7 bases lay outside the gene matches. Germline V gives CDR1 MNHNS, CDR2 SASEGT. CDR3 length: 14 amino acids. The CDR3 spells CASTSGRVADTQYF. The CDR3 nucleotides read TGTGCCAGCACAAGCGGGAGAGTGGCAGATACGCAGTATTTT.

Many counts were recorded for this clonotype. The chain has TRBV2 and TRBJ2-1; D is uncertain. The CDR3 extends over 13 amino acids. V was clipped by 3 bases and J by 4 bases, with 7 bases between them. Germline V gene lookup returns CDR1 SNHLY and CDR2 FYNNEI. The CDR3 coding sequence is TGTGCCAGCAGTGACGAACAATACAATGAGCAGTTCTTC. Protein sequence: CASSDEQYNEQFF.

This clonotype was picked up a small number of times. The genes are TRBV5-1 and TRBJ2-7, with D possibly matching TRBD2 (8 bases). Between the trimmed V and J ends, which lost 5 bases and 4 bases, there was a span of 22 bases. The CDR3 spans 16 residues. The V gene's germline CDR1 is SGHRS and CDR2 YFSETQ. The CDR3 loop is CASSPGGGAGGYEQYF. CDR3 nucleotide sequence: TGCGCCAGCAGTCCAGGGGGGGGTGCGGGAGGTTACGAGCAGTACTTC.